A few counts support the clone carrying this T cell receptor beta chain. Its specificity is unknown. With 4 bases clipped from V and 6 bases from J, the junction kept 20 bases outside the gene matches. Germline V lookup: CDR1 SGHDT, CDR2 YYEEEE. CDR3 size: 19 residues. These data are taken from a study of T cell responses to AZD1222 COVID-19 vaccine. General study points: No day 14 peak samples; only post-peak repertoires were characterized. Donors were chiefly white British, with a greater number of females, and clonal diversity was perhaps underestimated. Of the AZD1222 recipients, only 5 or 6 were seropositive at baseline.

Assay: immunoSEQ multiplex PCR; the TCRdb copy retains only in-frame clones and omits some. Of approximately 140,000 clones in the sample, 80% to 90% were seen once. The chain carries TRBV5-6 and TRBJ2-7; 12 bases align to TRBD2. Sequencing used peripheral blood, obtained on day 0 of AZD1222 vaccination. The receptor's source is an adult in good health. CDR3 protein: CASSPLTSGSWGLSPEQYF. In DNA, the CDR3 is TGTGCCAGCAGCCCGCTGACTAGCGGGAGTTGGGGGCTATCTCCCGAGCAGTACTTC.